The 32 T cell receptor beta chains below come from one sample, sequenced in a study of Graves' ophthalmopathy and Graves' hyperthyroidism (dated by TCRdb to the late 2010s). Sequenced using an Illumina HiSeq 2000. TCR beta CDR3 regions were amplified from RNA transcripts for repertoire sequencing. The first round of RT-PCR was done with HTBI primers and the Qiagen OneStep RT-PCR kit, and was followed by a second round of multiplex PCR, then size selection and purification. In TCRdb, the public reads were trimmed at Q25 with fastp and aligned with MiXCR, with productive beta chains retained. Each CDR3 protein gets just one entry, which takes the most common genes and DNA from the rows behind it. The table for this sample lists fewer than 600,000 distinct CDR3 sequences; about an eighth of them were counted only once. Around 9.8% of the sample is held by the ten biggest clonotypes. The specimen was blood. The receptors derive from a woman in her 30s with Graves' ophthalmopathy. Donor details come from another sample of the same person, matched by shared clones.

In this sample, this clonotype turned up once. It is likely a read error, because the conserved phenylalanine at the end of the CDR3 is missing. The V call is TRBV6-4, the J call TRBJ1-1; no clear D. The CDR3 is 13 residues long. The V gene lost 10 bases and the J gene lost 5 bases, with 17 bases spanning the gap. Germline CDR1 reads MRHNA; CDR2 reads SNTAGT. CDR3 loop: CAIGAGRETEAFY. The CDR3 region has the DNA TGTGCCATCGGCGCCGGGCGGGAGACTGAAGCTTTCTAT.

The CDR3 nucleotides read TGTGCCAGCAGCTCCTCTGGGAGGTGGGACACTGAAGCTTTCTTT. As protein: CASSSSGRWDTEAFF. This chain uses TRBV14 with TRBJ1-1; D unresolved. Trimming took off 5 bases at V and 3 bases at J, with 16 bases between the two ends. The germline CDR1 and CDR2 sequences are SGHDN and FVKESK. CDR3 size: 15 residues.

In the case of this clonotype: Just one base apart from a much larger clone, this may be a read error. The CDR3 DNA sequence: TGTGCCAGCAGCCCGATACCTTCAGGACTTATGAACACTGGAGCTTTCTTT. Translated, it gives CASSPIPSGLMNTGAFF. The chain uses TRBV4-2 and TRBJ1-1, with D unclear. The germline CDR1 and CDR2 sequences are LGHNA and YNFKEQ. CDR3 length equals 17 residues.

This clonotype showed up many times. This chain links TRBV12-3 or TRBV12-4 with TRBJ1-3; the D gene is possibly TRBD1 (6 bases). V lost 4 bases, J lost 7 bases, and 11 bases lay in between. The CDR3 is 13 amino acids. The CDR3 bases are TGTGCCAGCAGTTCGACAGGTCAGAACACCATATATTTT. It specifies CASSSTGQNTIYF.

Only one count was recorded for this clonotype. With a much larger clone just one base away, this may be a read error. CDR3 nucleotides: TGCGCCAGCAGTCATACAGGTGAGAGCTCCTACGAGCAGTACGTC. This translates into CASSHTGESSYEQYV. This chain connects TRBV4-1 to TRBJ2-7; D is possibly TRBD1 (5 bases). The germline CDR1 and CDR2 sequences are MGHRA and YSYEKL. The CDR3 length is 15 residues. V lost 6 bases, J lost 0 bases, and 15 bases lay in between.

The sample holds many counts of this clonotype. This chain joins TRBV6-5 and TRBJ2-5; TRBD2 aligns across 11 bases. Germline V gene sequence: CDR1 MNHEY, CDR2 SVGAGI. Trimming took 4 bases from V and 4 from J; bases not matched to a gene: 5. This CDR3 region has 15 residues. CDR3 in amino acids: CASSSIAGGLETQYF. CDR3 DNA: TGTGCCAGCAGTTCGATAGCGGGAGGGTTAGAGACCCAGTACTTC.

Ten or more counts support this clonotype. V is TRBV9 and J is TRBJ1-1, with 7 nucleotides matching TRBD1. The CDR3 contains 16 residues. Losses at the gene ends were 4 bases for V and 0 bases for J; bases not matched to a gene: 9. Germline V CDR1 and CDR2: SGDLS, YYNGEE. The CDR3 region is CASSPRGGGLNTEAFF. The CDR3 DNA is TGTGCCAGCAGCCCTCGGGGAGGGGGCCTGAACACTGAAGCTTTCTTT.

This clonotype was detected ten times or more. The J gene is TRBJ2-2, the V gene TRBV12-3 or TRBV12-4, with TRBD1 identical over 9 bases. The ends lost 5 bases at V and 1 base at J; junction bases unmatched: 2. The CDR3 runs 15 residues. Here the CDR3 reads CASSTGGLNTGELFF. The CDR3 nucleotides read TGTGCCAGCAGTACAGGGGGCTTGAACACCGGGGAGCTGTTTTTT.

The table lists this clonotype with many counts. This chain links TRBV2 with TRBJ2-5; 11 bases map to TRBD1. The CDR3 length is 15 residues. Trimming took 8 bases from V and 1 from J; bases not matched to a gene: 6. Germline CDR1 and CDR2: SNHLY and FYNNEI. DNA for the CDR3: TGTGCCAGCCTACTAGGACAGGGGGCCCAAGAGACCCAGTACTTC. Amino acid sequence: CASLLGQGAQETQYF.

This clonotype appeared many times. V is TRBV20-1 and J is TRBJ2-2, with 7 nucleotides matching TRBD2. CDR1 and CDR2 from the germline V gene are DFQATT and SNEGSKA (reference sequence). The CDR3 contains 15 residues. With V trimmed by 4 bases and J by 5 bases, 10 bases remained unmatched. The chain's CDR3 is CSATAGETPTGELFF. The DNA for the CDR3 is TGCAGTGCTACGGCGGGAGAAACTCCTACCGGGGAGCTGTTTTTT.

This clonotype was counted between two and nine times. The V gene is TRBV6-1, the J gene TRBJ1-1; possible D gene TRBD1, 5 bases. V was clipped by 4 bases and J by 0 bases, with 9 bases between them. The CDR3 runs to 14 residues. CDR1 and CDR2 (germline): MNHNS, SASEGT. CDR3 DNA: TGTGCCAGCAGTGTGGTCAGGGTGAACACTGAAGCTTTCTTT. Protein: CASSVVRVNTEAFF.

This clonotype has at least ten counts. This chain links TRBV20-1 with TRBJ1-1, with D possibly matching TRBD1 (5 bases). Trimming took 6 bases from V and 1 from J, leaving 12 bases between them. The CDR3 has 13 residues. Looked up from germline, CDR1 is DFQATT and CDR2 is SNEGSKA (reference sequence). In DNA form, the CDR3 reads TGCAGTGCCAAAGGGGCAGCGAACACTGAAGCTTTCTTT. As protein: CSAKGAANTEAFF.

The chain has TRBV28 and TRBJ2-7; 8 positions match TRBD1. Germline V CDR1 and CDR2: MDHEN, SYDVKM. CDR3 length: 14 amino acids. J lost 2 bases, V lost 4 bases, and 4 bases had no gene match. The CDR3 sequence is CASSSQTGAYEQYF. The CDR3 coding sequence is TGTGCCAGCAGTTCCCAGACAGGGGCCTACGAGCAGTACTTC. The variable domain in full, completed from reference TRBV28 and TRBJ2-7, reads DVKVTQSSRYLVKRTGEKVFLECVQDMDHENMFWYRQDPGLGLRLIYFSYDVKMKEKGDIPEGYSVSREKKERFSLILESASTNQTSMYLCASSSQTGAYEQYFGPGTRLTVT.

This clonotype was found many times. The V gene is TRBV20-1, the J gene TRBJ2-7; TRBD2 matches 12 bases. With 0 bases clipped from V and 4 bases from J, the junction kept 13 bases outside the gene matches. The CDR3 contains 18 residues. Germline V CDR1 and CDR2: DFQATT, SNEGSKA (reference sequence). CDR3 sequence (DNA): TGCAGTGCTAGAGACGGGACTAGCGGGCGCGGAGATCGATACGAGCAGTACTTC. It yields the protein CSARDGTSGRGDRYEQYF.

This clonotype was picked up many times. The V and J genes are TRBV12-3 or TRBV12-4 and TRBJ2-2; TRBD1 or TRBD2 may be the D gene (5 bases each). The CDR3 covers 15 residues. V lost 3 bases to trimming and J lost 4 bases, with 12 bases between them. DNA of the CDR3: TGTGCCAGCAGTTTCGGGGCGCGTTTCACCGGGGAGCTGTTTTTT. It translates to CASSFGARFTGELFF.

Many counts were recorded for this clonotype. The chain joins TRBV6-1 to TRBJ1-1; D might be TRBD1 (5 bases). There are 12 residues in the CDR3. Germline V gene lookup returns CDR1 MNHNS and CDR2 SASEGT. Trimming took 8 bases from V and 7 from J, leaving 14 bases between them. The CDR3 DNA follows: TGTGCCAGCGGCGGGACGGGAGATGAAGCTTTCTTT. Protein sequence: CASGGTGDEAFF.

This clonotype was observed once. The junction departs from germline at one end; a sequencing error may be responsible. The chain employs TRBV2 and TRBJ1-3; a weak D match, TRBD1 (5 bases). The germline gives CDR1 SNHLY, CDR2 FYNNEI. The CDR3 extends over 14 amino acids. Here the CDR3 reads CASCETGSGNTIYF. In DNA form, the CDR3 reads TGTGCCAGCTGTGAAACAGGCAGTGGAAACACCATATATTTT.

This clonotype was counted between two and nine times. V is TRBV27 and J is TRBJ2-2; D ambiguous. Germline V CDR1 and CDR2: MNHEY, SMNVEV (reference sequence). The V end was cut by 10 bases, the J end by 4 bases, with 19 bases between. The CDR3 totals 15 residues. In nucleotides, the CDR3 is TGTGCCACCTCATCCGGAAGGGTGAGCACCGGGGAGCTGTTTTTT. Its translation: CATSSGRVSTGELFF.

This clonotype was counted many times. V gene TRBV12-3 or TRBV12-4 combines with J gene TRBJ1-2; no clear D gene. V was clipped by 4 bases and J by 3 bases, with 12 bases between them. The CDR3 spans 14 residues. The CDR3 DNA reads TGTGCCAGCAGTTCCCAAAACGCCGACTATGGCTACACCTTC. Encoded protein: CASSSQNADYGYTF.

This clonotype was detected a few times. The genes are TRBV24-1 and TRBJ1-1; 7 nucleotides match TRBD1. The CDR3 has 17 amino acids. J lost 0 bases, V lost 11 bases, and 17 bases had no gene match. CDR1 and CDR2 from the germline V gene are KGHDR and SFDVKD. DNA of the CDR3: TGTGCCATCATACTCAGACAGGGATGGATCATGAACACTGAAGCTTTCTTT. This codes for CAIILRQGWIMNTEAFF.

This clonotype was detected many times. The V call is TRBV19, the J call TRBJ1-2; D perhaps matches TRBD1 (5 bases). The germline CDR1 and CDR2 sequences are LNHDA and SQIVND (reference sequence). V was cut by 6 bases and J by 2 bases, with 16 bases left in between. The CDR3 runs to 15 residues. This chain's CDR3 is CASRPGRGENYGYTF. The DNA of the CDR3 is TGTGCCAGTAGGCCCGGCCGAGGGGAAAACTATGGCTACACCTTC.

The sample holds many counts of this clonotype. The chain is built from TRBV13 and TRBJ2-5, with no clear D. The CDR3 runs 12 residues. The germline gives CDR1 PRHDT, CDR2 FYEKMQ (reference sequence). Trimming removed 5 bases at V and 5 bases at J, with 9 bases between. The CDR3 reads CASSNPAETQYF. The DNA for the CDR3 is TGTGCCAGCAGCAACCCCGCGGAGACCCAGTACTTC.

In its sample, this clonotype was seen many times. The chain uses TRBV11-1 and TRBJ2-4; D is unresolved. This CDR3 spans 16 amino acids. Germline-derived CDR1 and CDR2 are SGHAT and FQDESV (reference sequence). V was pared by 6 bases and J by 1 base, with 16 bases between. CDR3 sequence (DNA): TGTGCCAGCAGGTCAAATCAAGGTTGGGCCAAAAACATTCAGTACTTC. Residues: CASRSNQGWAKNIQYF.

This clonotype was recorded at least ten times. The chain uses TRBV9 and TRBJ1-2; 10 bases are a match to TRBD1. J was trimmed by 8 bases and V by 5 bases; bases with no gene match: 9. The CDR3 totals 14 residues. Germline assignment: CDR1 SGDLS and CDR2 YYNGEE. This chain's CDR3 is CASRHGTGEGGYTF. CDR3 nucleotides: TGTGCCAGCAGGCACGGGACAGGGGAAGGGGGCTACACCTTC.

The chain employs TRBV7-8 and TRBJ2-3; 8 bases are a match to TRBD2. In germline, CDR1 is SGHVS, CDR2 FQNEAQ. There are 16 residues in the CDR3. After removal of 5 bases from V and 3 bases from J, the junction contained 10 bases not matched to a gene. The CDR3: CASSDIGGALTDTQYF. In DNA form, the CDR3 reads TGTGCCAGCAGCGACATCGGGGGGGCCTTGACAGATACGCAGTATTTT. Full variable domain (remainder filled in from reference TRBV7-8 and TRBJ2-3): GAGVSQSPRYKVAKRGQDVALRCDPISGHVSLFWYQQALGQGPEFLTYFQNEAQLDKSGLPSDRFFAERPEGSVSTLKIQRTQQEDSAVYLCASSDIGGALTDTQYFGPGTRLTVL.

This clonotype showed up many times. The chain couples TRBV28 to TRBJ1-2; no clear D. The CDR3 length is 11 residues. V shed 3 bases and J shed 4 bases, with 3 bases lying between them. Germline V gives CDR1 MDHEN, CDR2 SYDVKM. CDR3 residues: CASSLSYGYTF. CDR3 sequence (DNA): TGTGCCAGCAGTTTGAGCTATGGCTACACCTTC.

As to this clonotype: A much more abundant neighbour one base away suggests this may be a read error. A read error is likely, as this CDR3 ends without the conserved phenylalanine or tryptophan. V usage is TRBV6-5 and J usage is TRBJ1-2, with 7 bases aligning to TRBD1. J lost 8 bases, V lost 4 bases, and 7 bases had no gene match. CDR1 is MNHEY, CDR2 SVGAGI, per germline. The CDR3 loop spans 13 amino acids. The CDR3, as DNA: TGTGCCAGCAGTTTTCAGGGGGTCGAAGGCTACACCGTC. Protein: CASSFQGVEGYTV.

This clonotype has a count of ten or more. The chain employs TRBV18 and TRBJ2-7, with D possibly being TRBD2 (5 bases). The CDR3 runs 15 residues. Germline-derived CDR1 and CDR2 are KGHSH and LQKENI. Trimming removed 3 bases at V and 4 bases at J, with 16 bases between. The CDR3 is CASSPRSEGFYEQYF. The CDR3 DNA follows: TGTGCCAGCTCACCGAGGAGTGAGGGATTTTACGAGCAGTACTTC.

The chain couples TRBV6-1 to TRBJ1-1, with TRBD1 matching 10 bases. CDR3 length equals 14 residues. The V and J ends lost 2 bases and 8 bases, in that order; junction bases with no gene match: 5. CDR1 is MNHNS and CDR2 is SASEGT in the germline V gene. CDR3 amino acids: CASSERTGGSEAFF. CDR3 nucleotides: TGTGCCAGCAGTGAAAGGACAGGGGGTTCCGAAGCTTTCTTT.

This clonotype was seen repeatedly, ten times or more. The V gene is TRBV7-6, the J gene TRBJ2-5; D possibly corresponds to TRBD1 (5 bases). The CDR3 has 15 residues. Trimming took off 1 base at V and 1 base at J, with 10 bases between the two ends. CDR1 is SGHVS and CDR2 is FNYEAQ in the germline V gene. The CDR3 bases are TGTGCCAGCAGCTTAGGTTGGGGCCCCCAAGAGACCCAGTACTTC. Translation: CASSLGWGPQETQYF.

This clonotype was picked up many times. The V call is TRBV20-1, the J call TRBJ1-1; 9 positions agree with TRBD1. The V and J ends lost 3 bases and 1 base, in that order; junction bases with no gene match: 6. This CDR3 contains 15 residues. Germline V gene lookup returns CDR1 DFQATT and CDR2 SNEGSKA (reference sequence). CDR3 sequence reads: CSASSMGQGNTEAFF. The CDR3 nucleotides are TGCAGTGCTAGCTCTATGGGACAGGGGAACACTGAAGCTTTCTTT.

This clonotype was observed many times. The chain employs TRBV27 and TRBJ1-5; no clear D gene. The CDR3 is made up of 12 amino acids. V lost 3 bases and J 9 bases, leaving 9 bases between the germline ends. Germline CDR1 and CDR2: MNHEY and SMNVEV (reference sequence). The CDR3 nucleotides are TGTGCCAGCAGTTTTCCCCGCGGGCCCCAGCATTTT. It encodes CASSFPRGPQHF.